This T cell receptor beta chain originates from a study of blood T cell repertoires in COVID-19. The CDR3 extends over 16 amino acids. The germline gives CDR1 MNHEY, CDR2 SVGAGI. The V segment lost 4 bases and the J segment 2 bases; nucleotides outside the gene matches: 2. TCRdb's table, derived via immunoSEQ multiplex PCR, lists solely in-frame clones and lacks some. This table holds 100,000 to 150,000 clones, around 82% found once. The sample consisted of peripheral blood. The chain recombines TRBV6-5 with TRBJ2-5, with TRBD2 identical over 15 bases. The clonotype comes from a man older than 75 with active or convalescent COVID-19. CDR3 DNA sequence: TGTGCCAGCAGTTCCGGACTAGCGGGGGGGCAAGAGACCCAGTACTTC. Protein: CASSSGLAGGQETQYF.